These 32 T cell receptor beta chains were sequenced from one sample in a study of blood T cell repertoires in COVID-19. Sequencing was performed with immunoSEQ multiplex PCR; in TCRdb, only in-frame clones are kept and a portion is missing. The table lists 80,000 to 95,000 clones, roughly 79% of them singletons. The specimen sequenced was peripheral blood. The receptors derive from an older man with COVID-19, enrolled during active disease.

The V call is TRBV11-2, the J call TRBJ2-6; D ambiguous. In germline, CDR1 is SGHAT, CDR2 FQNNGV. Trimming removed 10 bases at V and 4 bases at J, with 5 bases between. The CDR3 covers 11 residues. The chain's CDR3 is CATRGANVLTF. CDR3 DNA: TGTGCCACCCGGGGGGCCAACGTCCTGACTTTC.

The rearrangement links TRBV4-1 to TRBJ2-1; 11 bases line up with TRBD2. Germline lookup yields CDR1 MGHRA and CDR2 YSYEKL. The CDR3 sequence is 15 residues long. Trimming took 0 bases from V and 10 from J; bases not matched to a gene: 5. In DNA, the CDR3 is TGCGCCAGCAGCCAAGATAGCGGGAGGGCCGGGGAGCAGTTCTTC. This gives the protein CASSQDSGRAGEQFF.

This clone was recorded once. The chain links TRBV11-2 to TRBJ2-7; no reliable D call. The CDR3 is 14 amino acids. Per germline, CDR1 SGHAT and CDR2 FQNNGV. V was trimmed by 4 bases and J by 1 base, leaving 11 bases between them. CDR3 loop: CASSSTQTSYEQYF. The CDR3 DNA reads TGTGCCAGCAGCTCGACACAAACATCCTACGAGCAGTACTTC. The entire variable domain, with the rest obtained from reference TRBV11-2 and TRBJ2-7, is as follows: EAGVAQSPRYKIIEKRQSVAFWCNPISGHATLYWYQQILGQGPKLLIQFQNNGVVDDSQLPKDRFSAERLKGVDSTLKIQPAKLEDSAVYLCASSSTQTSYEQYFGPGTRLTVT.

This clone has just a few counts. The J gene is TRBJ2-4, the V gene TRBV19, with D unclear. From germline, CDR1 is LNHDA and CDR2 SQIVND (reference sequence). Trimming pared 2 bases from V and 3 bases from J, leaving 8 bases between. The CDR3 has 14 residues. This CDR3 is CASSIRGFKNIQYF. Written as DNA, the CDR3 is TGTGCCAGTAGTATAAGAGGCTTCAAAAACATTCAGTACTTC.

This clone was counted between two and nine times. V is TRBV2 and J is TRBJ2-1, with D perhaps TRBD1 (5 bases). From germline, CDR1 is SNHLY and CDR2 FYNNEI. V dropped 6 bases and J dropped 11 bases, with 14 bases sitting between them. The CDR3 is 12 residues long. For the CDR3, the DNA is TGTGCCAGCAGGGCACAGGCTGAGAAGCAGTTCTTC. It specifies CASRAQAEKQFF.

The chain employs TRBV7-9 and TRBJ1-1, with no clear D. CDR1 and CDR2 (germline): SEHNR, FQNEAQ (reference sequence). Trimming cost V 5 bases and J 5 bases, with 12 bases left between them. This CDR3 is 13 amino acids long. CDR3 bases: TGTGCCAGCAGCCCCAGCGTTAGGACTGAAGCTTTCTTT. Its translation: CASSPSVRTEAFF.

The gene calls are TRBV27 and TRBJ1-5, with TRBD1 as a possible D gene (5 bases). The germline gives CDR1 MNHEY, CDR2 SMNVEV (reference sequence). V lost 6 bases and J 1 base, leaving 10 bases between the germline ends. The CDR3 runs 14 residues. CDR3 sequence reads: CASSVAGSNQPQHF. The CDR3 bases are TGTGCCAGCAGCGTGGCAGGGAGCAATCAGCCCCAGCATTTT.

The chain joins TRBV30 to TRBJ1-1, with TRBD1 matching over 11 bases. After removal of 3 bases from V and 5 bases from J, the junction contained 2 bases not matched to a gene. CDR3 length: 13 amino acids. Germline V gene lookup returns CDR1 GTSNPN and CDR2 SVGIG (reference sequence). The CDR3 DNA sequence: TGTGCCTGGAGGGGACAGGGGGAAACTGAAGCTTTCTTT. Amino acid sequence: CAWRGQGETEAFF.

The J gene is TRBJ1-6, the V gene TRBV5-6; D perhaps matches TRBD1 (5 bases). Germline V gene sequence: CDR1 SGHDT, CDR2 YYEEEE. The length of the CDR3 is 17 residues. V was pared by 5 bases and J by 7 bases, with 22 bases between. The CDR3 DNA follows: TGTGCCAGCAGTCTCTTCCGAGGCGGGGCCAAAAATTCACCCCTCCACTTT. Protein sequence: CASSLFRGGAKNSPLHF. Based on the CDR3 plus reference TRBV5-6 and TRBJ1-6, the full variable domain is DAGVTQSPTHLIKTRGQQVTLRCSPKSGHDTVSWYQQALGQGPQFIFQYYEEEERQRGNFPDRFSGHQFPNYSSELNVNALLLGDSALYLCASSLFRGGAKNSPLHFGNGTRLTVT.

The V and J genes are TRBV6-6 and TRBJ1-3, with a possible D match to TRBD1 (6 bases). The CDR3 consists of 14 residues. The germline gives CDR1 MNHNY, CDR2 SVGAGI (reference sequence). The V end lost 7 bases, the J end lost 0 bases, and 10 bases lay between the germline ends. CDR3 nucleotides: TGTGCCAGCACTCAGGGGTCCTCTGGAAACACCATATATTTT. As protein: CASTQGSSGNTIYF.

This clone was observed once. The J gene is TRBJ2-1, the V gene TRBV27; D might be TRBD2 (6 bases). The CDR3 loop spans 19 amino acids. Trimming took 5 bases from V and 0 from J, leaving 23 bases between them. Germline CDR1 MNHEY, CDR2 SMNVEV (reference sequence). The CDR3: CASSTGTALSLFSYNEQFF. The CDR3 bases are TGTGCCAGCAGTACCGGGACTGCGTTGAGTTTATTCTCCTACAATGAGCAGTTCTTC.

The CDR3 loop reads CASSSRQGAKLFF. The CDR3 DNA is TGTGCCAGCAGCTCAAGACAGGGAGCAAAACTGTTTTTT. This chain links TRBV7-2 with TRBJ1-4, with TRBD1 matching over 7 bases. The germline CDR1 and CDR2 sequences are SGHTA and FQGNSA. The CDR3 has 13 amino acids. J gave up 10 bases and V 4 bases, and 6 bases lay outside the gene matches.

DNA of the CDR3: TGTGCCAGCGCGGCAGGACAGGGTACCCATGAGCAGTTCTTC. Translated, it gives CASAAGQGTHEQFF. The chain has TRBV7-8 and TRBJ2-1, with TRBD1 matching 8 bases. The CDR3 sequence is 14 residues long. Germline V gene lookup returns CDR1 SGHVS and CDR2 FQNEAQ. V shed 8 bases, J shed 8 bases, and the junction held 11 bases outside the gene matches.

The chain employs TRBV7-2 and TRBJ2-3; perhaps TRBD2 as D (6 bases). The CDR3 covers 15 residues. Germline V gene sequence: CDR1 SGHTA, CDR2 FQGNSA. V was trimmed by 1 base and J by 4 bases, leaving 12 bases between them. The CDR3 nucleotides are TGTGCCAGCAGCTTAGGGGGGGATAATTCAGATACGCAGTATTTT. This translates into CASSLGGDNSDTQYF.

The chain uses TRBV9 and TRBJ2-2; TRBD1 agrees at 8 bases. Germline trimming cut 3 bases from V and 0 bases from J; bases unmatched to any gene: 4. CDR1 is SGDLS, CDR2 YYNGEE, per germline. This CDR3 is built from 16 residues. CDR3 coding DNA: TGTGCCAGCAGCGCCGACAGGGGAACGAACACCGGGGAGCTGTTTTTT. It encodes CASSADRGTNTGELFF.

This clone was recorded once. The junction differs from germline at one of its ends, possibly a read error. The CDR3 loop is CVSSKGQGRYEQYF. The CDR3 coding sequence is TGTGTCAGCTCAAAGGGCCAGGGTCGCTACGAGCAGTACTTC. This chain links TRBV27 with TRBJ2-7; the D gene is possibly TRBD1 (5 bases). CDR3 length equals 14 residues. Per germline, CDR1 MNHEY and CDR2 SMNVEV (reference sequence).

CDR3 in DNA: TGTGCCAGCAGCAAAGCGCAACAGTGGAATGAGCAGTTCTTC. Translated, it gives CASSKAQQWNEQFF. J is TRBJ2-1 and V is TRBV21-1; the table assigns TRBD1, which was not confirmed against the DNA. TRBV21-1 is deemed a pseudogene. This CDR3 is 14 amino acids long.

The chain combines TRBV15 with TRBJ2-7, with TRBD1 identical over 10 bases. The junction had 5 bases not matched to a gene; V was cut back by 0 bases and J by 3 bases. CDR1 is LNHNV, CDR2 YYDKDF, per germline (reference sequence). This CDR3 has 16 residues. The CDR3 DNA reads TGTGCCACCAGCAGAGATCGGGGGGACAGGGGCTACGAGCAGTACTTC. This sequence encodes CATSRDRGDRGYEQYF. Variable domain in full (rest from reference TRBV15 and TRBJ2-7): DAMVIQNPRYQVTQFGKPVTLSCSQTLNHNVMYWYQQKSSQAPKLLFHYYDKDFNNEADTPDNFQSRRPNTSFCFLDIRSPGLGDTAMYLCATSRDRGDRGYEQYFGPGTRLTVT.

The chain employs TRBV7-2 and TRBJ2-5; tentatively, D is TRBD2 (6 bases). V lost 5 bases to trimming and J lost 7 bases, with 23 bases between them. The germline V gene has CDR1 SGHTA and CDR2 FQGNSA. There are 16 residues in the CDR3. DNA of the CDR3: TGTGCCAGCAGCCTTGGGACGCGGGGAGCTTTGGGGACCCAGTACTTC. Translation: CASSLGTRGALGTQYF.

Here the CDR3 reads CASSLSLNTEAFF. The CDR3, as DNA: TGTGCCAGCAGCTTATCGTTGAACACTGAAGCTTTCTTT. The chain has TRBV7-2 and TRBJ1-1, with D hard to call. Trimming removed 2 bases from V and 0 bases from J, with 4 bases in between. Germline-derived CDR1 and CDR2 are SGHTA and FQGNSA. The CDR3 runs 13 residues.

The rearrangement links TRBV7-9 to TRBJ2-6; 8 nucleotides agree with TRBD1. The ends lost 5 bases at V and 3 bases at J; junction bases unmatched: 12. The CDR3 length is 18 residues. Germline-derived CDR1 and CDR2 are SEHNR and FQNEAQ (reference sequence). This CDR3 reads CASSDGGAGGFGANVLTF. CDR3 DNA sequence: TGTGCCAGCAGCGATGGCGGGGCAGGGGGCTTTGGGGCCAACGTCCTGACTTTC. The variable domain in full, completed from reference TRBV7-9 and TRBJ2-6, reads DTGVSQNPRHKITKRGQNVTFRCDPISEHNRLYWYRQTLGQGPEFLTYFQNEAQLEKSRLLSDRFSAERPKGSFSTLEIQRTEQGDSAMYLCASSDGGAGGFGANVLTFGAGSRLTVL.

CDR3 amino acids: CSVGTVIYGYTF. The CDR3 nucleotides are TGCAGCGTGGGGACAGTAATCTATGGCTACACCTTC. The V call is TRBV29-1, the J call TRBJ1-2, with TRBD1 identical over 7 bases. CDR1 SQVTM and CDR2 ANQGSEA come from the germline V gene. This CDR3 has 12 residues. V lost 6 bases to trimming and J lost 4 bases; unmatched junction nucleotides: 5.

The chain links TRBV28 to TRBJ1-2; 7 nucleotides line up with TRBD1. J was trimmed by 4 bases and V by 8 bases; bases with no gene match: 10. CDR1 and CDR2 from the germline V gene are MDHEN and SYDVKM. The CDR3 loop spans 14 amino acids. CDR3 amino acids: CASENRGRTYGYTF. The CDR3 DNA sequence: TGTGCCAGCGAGAACAGGGGAAGGACCTATGGCTACACCTTC.

J is TRBJ1-6 and V is TRBV5-6; 7 nucleotides line up with TRBD1. V trimming: 2 bases; J trimming: 9 bases; junction bases outside the gene matches: 8. The CDR3 has 15 amino acids. Germline values: CDR1 SGHDT, CDR2 YYEEEE. CDR3: CASSFRRQGGSPLHF. The CDR3, as DNA: TGTGCCAGCAGCTTCAGACGGCAGGGGGGTTCACCCCTCCACTTT.

The V and J genes are TRBV9 and TRBJ2-2; TRBD2 agrees at 7 bases. CDR3 size: 16 residues. The junction had 9 bases not matched to a gene; V was cut back by 0 bases and J by 7 bases. Germline CDR1 and CDR2: SGDLS and YYNGEE. In DNA, the CDR3 is TGTGCCAGCAGCGTAGAGTTCGGGGGAGGGCTCGGGGAGCTGTTTTTT. Translation gives CASSVEFGGGLGELFF.

The rearrangement joins TRBV29-1 to TRBJ1-2, with D unresolved. Germline CDR1 reads SQVTM; CDR2 reads ANQGSEA. The CDR3 covers 14 residues. V was pared by 5 bases and J by 0 bases, with 13 bases between. The CDR3 DNA reads TGCAGCGTTCGGGGTGGTAACGCTAACTATGGCTACACCTTC. It translates to CSVRGGNANYGYTF. Based on the CDR3 plus reference TRBV29-1 and TRBJ1-2, the full variable domain is SAVISQKPSRDICQRGTSLTIQCQVDSQVTMMFWYRQQPGQSLTLIATANQGSEATYESGFVIDKFPISRPNLTFSTLTVSNMSPEDSSIYLCSVRGGNANYGYTFGSGTRLTVV.

The chain recombines TRBV11-2 with TRBJ1-1; unclear D gene. The CDR3 extends over 14 amino acids. Germline lookup yields CDR1 SGHAT and CDR2 FQNNGV. The V and J ends lost 6 bases and 4 bases respectively, with 15 bases between them. The CDR3 bases are TGTGCCAGCAGGAAAGTAGAGGTAGCCACTGAAGCTTTCTTT. This gives the protein CASRKVEVATEAFF.

This clone was counted only a few times. The chain has TRBV9 and TRBJ1-1; 7 nucleotides agree with TRBD1. Germline V gives CDR1 SGDLS, CDR2 YYNGEE. There are 14 residues in the CDR3. V lost 3 bases, J lost 5 bases, and 7 bases stayed unmatched. CDR3 sequence: CASSGSAGGTEAFF. In nucleotides, the CDR3 is TGTGCCAGCAGCGGCTCGGCAGGGGGGACTGAAGCTTTCTTT.

The CDR3 sequence: CASSFSGQANEKLFF. Here the CDR3 DNA reads TGTGCCAGCAGTTTTTCCGGACAGGCTAATGAAAAACTGTTTTTT. This sequence joins TRBV28 and TRBJ1-4; TRBD1 matches at 7 bases. The germline V gene encodes CDR1 MDHEN and CDR2 SYDVKM. This CDR3 region has 15 residues. With 3 bases clipped from V and 3 bases from J, the junction kept 4 bases outside the gene matches.

V gene TRBV5-8 combines with J gene TRBJ2-7; 7 positions match TRBD1. Losses at the gene ends were 6 bases for V and 2 bases for J; bases not matched to a gene: 14. CDR3 length: 16 residues. Germline assignment: CDR1 SGHTS and CDR2 YDEGEE. The CDR3 is CASTTEPGQPAYEQYF. The CDR3 DNA reads TGTGCCAGCACAACTGAACCGGGACAGCCTGCCTACGAGCAGTACTTC.

CDR3: CSVGRRLGNEQFF. The CDR3 DNA reads as TGCAGCGTTGGAAGGAGGCTGGGGAATGAGCAGTTCTTC. The rearrangement joins TRBV29-1 to TRBJ2-1; D perhaps matches TRBD2 (5 bases). The CDR3 is 13 residues long. Between the trimmed V and J ends, which lost 4 bases and 7 bases, there was a span of 14 bases. From germline, CDR1 is SQVTM and CDR2 ANQGSEA.

This rearrangement joins TRBV5-1 to TRBJ1-2; a possible D gene is TRBD1 (6 bases). Germline CDR1 and CDR2: SGHRS and YFSETQ. The CDR3 runs 14 residues. Between the trimmed V and J ends, which lost 0 bases and 3 bases, there was a span of 9 bases. CDR3 sequence reads: CASSLGRQDYGYTF. The CDR3 region has the DNA TGCGCCAGCAGCTTGGGTAGACAGGACTATGGCTACACCTTC.